This T cell receptor (beta chain) is drawn from a study of control samples from healthy donors and cancer patients. Sequencing was performed with immunoSEQ multiplex PCR; in TCRdb, only in-frame clones are kept and a portion is missing. The profile shows fewer than 200,000 clones, around nine tenths of them singletons. From germline, CDR1 is LNHDA and CDR2 SQIVND (reference sequence). Trimming at V came to 1 base and at J to 6 bases, leaving 4 bases not matched to a gene. This CDR3 is built from 14 residues. Sequencing was done on a sample of blood. The TCR was taken from a woman aged 25 to 45 in good health. This chain uses TRBV19 with TRBJ1-2; 8 bases map to TRBD1. In DNA form, the CDR3 reads TGTGCCAGTAGTATAGCGCAGGGGGCGGATGGCTACACCTTC. Its translation is CASSIAQGADGYTF.